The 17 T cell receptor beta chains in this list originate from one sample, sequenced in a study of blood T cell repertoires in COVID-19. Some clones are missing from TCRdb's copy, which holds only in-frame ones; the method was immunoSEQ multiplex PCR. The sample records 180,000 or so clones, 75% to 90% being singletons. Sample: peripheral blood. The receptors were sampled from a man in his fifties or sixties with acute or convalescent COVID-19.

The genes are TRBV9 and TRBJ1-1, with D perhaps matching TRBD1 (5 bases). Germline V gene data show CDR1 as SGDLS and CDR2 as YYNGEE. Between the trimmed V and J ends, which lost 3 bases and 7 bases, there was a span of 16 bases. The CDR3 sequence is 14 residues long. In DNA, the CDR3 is TGTGCCAGCAGCGCCCGAGCGACAGAGTTTGAAGCTTTCTTT. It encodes CASSARATEFEAFF.

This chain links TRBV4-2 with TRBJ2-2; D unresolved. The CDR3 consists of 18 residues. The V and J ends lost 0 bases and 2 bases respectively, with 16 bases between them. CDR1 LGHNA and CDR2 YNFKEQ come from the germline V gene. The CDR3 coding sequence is TGTGCCAGCAGCCAAGAGTCTATTGCAGGCGCAAACACCGGGGAGCTGTTTTTT. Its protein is CASSQESIAGANTGELFF.

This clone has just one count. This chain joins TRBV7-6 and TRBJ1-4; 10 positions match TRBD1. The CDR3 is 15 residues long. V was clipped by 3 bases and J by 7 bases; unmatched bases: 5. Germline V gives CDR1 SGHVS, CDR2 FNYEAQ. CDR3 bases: TGTGCCAGCAGCTTCAGACAGGGGGCGGGTGAAAAACTGTTTTTT. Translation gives CASSFRQGAGEKLFF.

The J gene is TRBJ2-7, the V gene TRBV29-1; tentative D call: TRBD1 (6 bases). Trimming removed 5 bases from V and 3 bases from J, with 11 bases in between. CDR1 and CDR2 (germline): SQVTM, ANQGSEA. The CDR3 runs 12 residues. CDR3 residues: CSVQLQGYEQYF. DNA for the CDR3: TGCAGCGTTCAATTACAGGGCTACGAGCAGTACTTC.

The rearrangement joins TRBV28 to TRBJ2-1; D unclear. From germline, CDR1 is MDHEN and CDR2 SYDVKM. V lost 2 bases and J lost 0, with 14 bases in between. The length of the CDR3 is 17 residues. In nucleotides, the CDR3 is TGTGCCAGCAGTTTAAACGGCGGAGCCGGCTCCTACAATGAGCAGTTCTTC. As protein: CASSLNGGAGSYNEQFF.

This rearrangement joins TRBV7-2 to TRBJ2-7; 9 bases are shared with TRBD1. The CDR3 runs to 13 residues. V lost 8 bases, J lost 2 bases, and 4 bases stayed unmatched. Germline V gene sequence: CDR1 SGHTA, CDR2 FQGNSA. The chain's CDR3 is CASRRDRAYEQYF. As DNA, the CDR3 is TGTGCCAGCCGACGGGACAGGGCCTACGAGCAGTACTTC.

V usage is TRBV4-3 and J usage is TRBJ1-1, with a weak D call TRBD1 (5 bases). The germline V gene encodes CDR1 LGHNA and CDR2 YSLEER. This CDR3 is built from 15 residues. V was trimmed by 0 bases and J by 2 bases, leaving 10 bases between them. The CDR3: CASSQDQGYNTEAFF. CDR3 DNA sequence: TGCGCCAGCAGCCAAGACCAGGGATATAACACTGAAGCTTTCTTT.

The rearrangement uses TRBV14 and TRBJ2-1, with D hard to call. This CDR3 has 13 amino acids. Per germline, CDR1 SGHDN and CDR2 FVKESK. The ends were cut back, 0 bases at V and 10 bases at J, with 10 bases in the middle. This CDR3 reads CASSQDTDWEQFF. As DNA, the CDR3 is TGTGCCAGCAGCCAAGATACAGATTGGGAGCAGTTCTTC.

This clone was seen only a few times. The DNA for the CDR3 is TGTGCCAGCTCACCACCGCCGACAGGGCGCAGTTCCAAAAACATTCAGTACTTC. It yields the protein CASSPPPTGRSSKNIQYF. V and J are TRBV18 and TRBJ2-4, with 7 bases that match TRBD1. The J segment lost 2 bases and the V segment lost 0 bases, leaving 10 bases of the junction unmatched. CDR1 KGHSH and CDR2 LQKENI come from the germline V gene. This CDR3 contains 18 residues.

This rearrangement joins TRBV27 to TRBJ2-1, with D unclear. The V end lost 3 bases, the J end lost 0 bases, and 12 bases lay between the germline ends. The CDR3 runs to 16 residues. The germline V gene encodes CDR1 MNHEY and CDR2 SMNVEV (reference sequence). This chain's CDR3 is CASSFRPTLSYNEQFF. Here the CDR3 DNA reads TGTGCCAGCAGTTTTCGGCCGACACTCTCCTACAATGAGCAGTTCTTC.

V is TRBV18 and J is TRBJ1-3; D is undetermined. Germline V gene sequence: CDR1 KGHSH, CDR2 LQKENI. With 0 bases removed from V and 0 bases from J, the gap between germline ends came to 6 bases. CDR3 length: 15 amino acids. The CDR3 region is CASSPPGDSGNTIYF. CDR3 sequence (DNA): TGTGCCAGCTCACCACCGGGAGACTCTGGAAACACCATATATTTT.

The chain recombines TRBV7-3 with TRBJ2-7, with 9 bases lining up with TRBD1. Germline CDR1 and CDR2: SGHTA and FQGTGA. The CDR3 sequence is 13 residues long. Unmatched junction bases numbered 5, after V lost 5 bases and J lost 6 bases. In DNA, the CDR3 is TGTGCCAGCAGCACCACGGACAGGGGCGAGCAGTACTTC. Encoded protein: CASSTTDRGEQYF.

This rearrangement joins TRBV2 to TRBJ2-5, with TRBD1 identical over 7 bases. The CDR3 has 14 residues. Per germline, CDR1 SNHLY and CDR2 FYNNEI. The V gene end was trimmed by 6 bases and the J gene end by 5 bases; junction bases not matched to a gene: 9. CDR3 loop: CASSRDRVEETQYF. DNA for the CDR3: TGTGCCAGCAGCCGAGACAGGGTCGAGGAGACCCAGTACTTC.

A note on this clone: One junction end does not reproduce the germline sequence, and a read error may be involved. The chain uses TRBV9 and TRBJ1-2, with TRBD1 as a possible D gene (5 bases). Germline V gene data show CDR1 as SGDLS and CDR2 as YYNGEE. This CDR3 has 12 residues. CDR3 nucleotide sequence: TGTGCCAGCTCACGCGAGAGGCAGGGCCTTTACTTC. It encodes CASSRERQGLYF.

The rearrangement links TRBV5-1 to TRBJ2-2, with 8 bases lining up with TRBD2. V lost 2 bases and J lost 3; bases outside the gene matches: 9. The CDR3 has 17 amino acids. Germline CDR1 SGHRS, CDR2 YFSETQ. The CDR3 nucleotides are TGCGCCAGCAGCTTTACGACGGGAGGGACGGACACCGGGGAGCTGTTTTTT. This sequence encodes CASSFTTGGTDTGELFF.

The CDR3 region has the DNA TGTGCCAGTGAGGCTGGAGTGAATAGCAATCAGCCCCAGCATTTT. This encodes CASEAGVNSNQPQHF. The V and J genes are TRBV19 and TRBJ1-5; D is ambiguous. Germline CDR1 reads LNHDA; CDR2 reads SQIVND (reference sequence). With 8 bases removed from V and 0 bases from J, the gap between germline ends came to 14 bases. The CDR3 is 15 amino acids.

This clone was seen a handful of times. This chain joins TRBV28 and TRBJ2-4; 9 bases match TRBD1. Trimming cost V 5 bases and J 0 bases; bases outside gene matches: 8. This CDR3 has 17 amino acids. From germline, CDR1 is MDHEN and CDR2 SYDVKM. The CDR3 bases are TGTGCCAGCAGTCCTGGGACAGGGAACCTAGCCAAAAACATTCAGTACTTC. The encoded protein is CASSPGTGNLAKNIQYF.